This T cell receptor (beta chain) was documented in a study of identical twins. This clonotype was seen a few times. Germline CDR1 MDHEN, CDR2 SYDVKM. Unmatched junction bases numbered 8, after V lost 3 bases and J lost 4 bases. This CDR3 region has 16 residues. TCRdb recomputed calls from the 5' RACE reads with MiXCR, one row per CDR3 protein. The profile shows 1.5 million to 2 million distinct CDR3 sequences, more than 30% of them singletons. Sequencing was carried out using cord blood. This TCR was sampled from a newborn girl in good health. The genes are TRBV28 and TRBJ2-3, with TRBD2 identical over 9 bases. The CDR3, as DNA: TGTGCCAGCAGTTTCGACTGGACTAGCGCGTCAGATACGCAGTATTTT. It codes for CASSFDWTSASDTQYF.